This T cell receptor beta chain was documented in a study of T cells expressing NK-cell markers. Study-level background: Investigators obtained TCR beta repertoires from sorted CD3+CD56+NKG2C+, CD3+CD56+NKG2C- and CD3+CD56-NKG2C+ T cells. Study-level results: The study found dominant NKG2C+ clonotypes at roughly 1.0-7.0% of CD8+ T cells in six donors.

TCRdb re-called the 5' RACE reads, yielding one record per CDR3 amino acid sequence without DNA. This table holds over 150,000 distinct CDR3 sequences. Concerning this clonotype: Its specificity is unknown.

Germline lookup yields CDR1 SGHRS and CDR2 YFSETQ. The CDR3 is 17 amino acids. This chain links TRBV5-1 with TRBJ2-5; TCRdb indicates TRBD1, and absent DNA this call remains unverified. The origin of this receptor is a man aged 18-69 years in good health. Sequenced: blood T cells: a sorted CD56 or NKG2C T cell subset, CD4+ or CD8+ T cells, or bulk PBMC T cells (not recorded which). CDR3 sequence: CASSSNISPGGQETQYF.